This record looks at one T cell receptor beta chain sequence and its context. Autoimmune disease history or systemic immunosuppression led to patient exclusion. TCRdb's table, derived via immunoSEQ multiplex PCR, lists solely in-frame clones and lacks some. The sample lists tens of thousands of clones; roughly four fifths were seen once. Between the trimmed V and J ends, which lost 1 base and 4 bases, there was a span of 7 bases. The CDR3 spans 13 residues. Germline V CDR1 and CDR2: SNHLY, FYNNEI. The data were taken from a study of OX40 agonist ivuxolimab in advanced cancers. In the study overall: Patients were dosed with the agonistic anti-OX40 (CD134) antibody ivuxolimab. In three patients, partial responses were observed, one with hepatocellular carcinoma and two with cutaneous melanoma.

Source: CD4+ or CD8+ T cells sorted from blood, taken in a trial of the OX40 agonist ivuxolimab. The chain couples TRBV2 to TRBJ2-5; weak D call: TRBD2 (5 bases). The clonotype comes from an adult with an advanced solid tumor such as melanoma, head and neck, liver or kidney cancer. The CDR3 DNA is TGTGCCAGCAGTGAAGGGACTCGAGAGACCCAGTACTTC. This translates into CASSEGTRETQYF.